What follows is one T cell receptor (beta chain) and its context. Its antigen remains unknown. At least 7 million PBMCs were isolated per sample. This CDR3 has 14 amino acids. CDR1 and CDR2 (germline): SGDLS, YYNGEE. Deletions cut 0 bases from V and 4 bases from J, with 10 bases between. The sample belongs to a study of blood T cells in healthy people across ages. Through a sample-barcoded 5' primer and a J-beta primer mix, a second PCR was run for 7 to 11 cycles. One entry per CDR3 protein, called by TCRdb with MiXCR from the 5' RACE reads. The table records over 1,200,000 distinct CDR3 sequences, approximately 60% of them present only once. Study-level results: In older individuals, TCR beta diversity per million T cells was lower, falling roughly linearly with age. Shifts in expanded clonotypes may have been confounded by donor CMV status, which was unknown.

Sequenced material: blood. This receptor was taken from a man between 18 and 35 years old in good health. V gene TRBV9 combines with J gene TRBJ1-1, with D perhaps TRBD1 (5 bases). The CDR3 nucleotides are TGTGCCAGCAGCGTAGAAGGGGCTTTCACTGAAGCTTTCTTT. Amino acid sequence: CASSVEGAFTEAFF.